The clone carrying this T cell receptor beta chain came up a few times. Its target is unknown. This entry is derived from a study of T cells after yellow fever vaccination. Study at large: Libraries from low-cell-number fractions were prepared with the SMART-Seq v4 Ultra Low Input RNA kit.

CDR1 SGHTA and CDR2 FQGNSA come from the germline V gene. This CDR3 contains 13 residues. The V end was cut by 7 bases, the J end by 2 bases, with 9 bases between. Study conclusions and caveats: Clones from primary vaccination mostly reappeared after the booster (around 96% CD4, approximately 86% CD8).

By 5'RACE template switching, TCR cDNA was produced, with a universal primer site and UMIs added in the process. MiXCR, applied by TCRdb to the 5' RACE reads, yields one record per CDR3 protein. The sample comprises about 120,000 distinct CDR3 sequences, more than 7.5% of which are singletons, and 40% rests with the top ten. This chain links TRBV7-2 with TRBJ2-1, with unresolved D. The clonotype was recovered from a man in his late teens or twenties who received the YFV17D yellow fever vaccine. Here the sequenced sample was CD8+ T cells sorted from PBMCs, taken on the day of the yellow fever booster vaccination. CDR3 bases: TGTGCCAGCAAAGTCCCTCCCTACAATGAGCAGTTCTTC. Protein sequence: CASKVPPYNEQFF.